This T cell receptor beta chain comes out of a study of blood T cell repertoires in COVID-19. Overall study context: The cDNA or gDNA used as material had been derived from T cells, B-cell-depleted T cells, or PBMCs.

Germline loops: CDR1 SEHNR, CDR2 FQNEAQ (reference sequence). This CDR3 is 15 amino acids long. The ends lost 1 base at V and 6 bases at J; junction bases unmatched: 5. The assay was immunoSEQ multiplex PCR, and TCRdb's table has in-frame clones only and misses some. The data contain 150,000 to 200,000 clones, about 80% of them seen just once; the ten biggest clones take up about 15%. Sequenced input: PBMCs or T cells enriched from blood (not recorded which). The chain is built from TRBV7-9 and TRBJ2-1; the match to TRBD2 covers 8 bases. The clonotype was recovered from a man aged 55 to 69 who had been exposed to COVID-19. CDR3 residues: CASSLGTGGGNEQFF. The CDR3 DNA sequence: TGTGCCAGCAGCTTAGGCACGGGAGGGGGCAATGAGCAGTTCTTC.